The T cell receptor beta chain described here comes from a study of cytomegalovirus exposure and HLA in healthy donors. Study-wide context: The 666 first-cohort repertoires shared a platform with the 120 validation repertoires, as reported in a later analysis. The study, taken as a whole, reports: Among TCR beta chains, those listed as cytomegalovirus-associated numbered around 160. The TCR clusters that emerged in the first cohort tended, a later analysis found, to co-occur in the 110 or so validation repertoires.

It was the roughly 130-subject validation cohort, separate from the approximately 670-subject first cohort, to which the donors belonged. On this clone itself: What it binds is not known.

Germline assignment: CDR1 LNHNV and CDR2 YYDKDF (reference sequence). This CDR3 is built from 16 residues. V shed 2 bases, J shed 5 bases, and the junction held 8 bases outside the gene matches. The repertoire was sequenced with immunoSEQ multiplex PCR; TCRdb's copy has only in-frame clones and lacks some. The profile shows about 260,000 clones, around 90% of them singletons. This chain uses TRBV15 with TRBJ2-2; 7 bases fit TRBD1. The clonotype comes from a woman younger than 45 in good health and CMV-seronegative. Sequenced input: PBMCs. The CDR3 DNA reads TGTGCCACCAGCAGATACAGGGGCGCAGGGACCGGGGAGCTGTTTTTT. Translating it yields CATSRYRGAGTGELFF.